The T cell receptor (beta chain) under discussion was sequenced for a study of shared clonotypes between healthy human individuals (dated by TCRdb to 2018 to 2021). At the level of the whole study: The cohort included a few men and two women between 18 and 49 years of age. Each donor's leukapheresis produced roughly between roughly 0.9 and 8.9 billion PBMCs. For each donor, CD4 naive and CD4 memory were each given three plates, CD8 naive was given two plates, and CD8 memory was given one plate. To estimate repertoire size and how much clonotypes are shared between individuals, the study performed deep sequencing of blood TCR repertoires from a handful of healthy adults. Libraries were prepared and TCR repertoires were sequenced by different laboratories using diverse techniques, in order to increase sequencing depth and limit assay-specific biases.

Findings and caveats that apply to the study as a whole: Larger estimated clonotype richness was generally found for naive subsets than for memory subsets. Because the study included a small number of donors, the genetic and exposure-history diversity represented was limited. Compared with non-shared clonotypes, the clonotypes found in all four sorted-subset donors had higher generation probabilities. Even with the large sequencing depth, rarefaction of the sorted-subset datasets indicated that sequencing was incomplete. Only blood was sampled, and tissue TCR repertoires likely differ from those in blood. Sharing across a handful of donors was observed for approximately 5% of naive CD4, over 3% of naive CD8, 2% to 2.5% of memory CD4, and 0.4% of memory CD8 clonotypes. Based on pairwise subsampling, the degree of clonotype sharing among donors was expected to be affected by sequencing depth.

Trimming removed 7 bases from V and 4 bases from J; the gene matches leave 7 bases unexplained. The germline V gene supplies CDR1 SQVTM and CDR2 ANQGSEA. The CDR3 goes from the cysteine to the phenylalanine over 14 residues. Kept here is only the CDR3 DNA, which spans 42 bases and is read in frame from base 1. This clone was counted once. Which antigen it targets is not known. No much larger clonotype is one base removed from it; base qualities were not supplied. TCR CDR3 regions were amplified from genomic DNA by multiplex PCR using the deep immunoSEQ assay. For each cell subset, the extracted genomic DNA was distributed evenly across all wells of several immunoSEQ 96-well plates, and each plate served as one replicate. For sorted subsets, around 200 ng genomic DNA, equal to 30,000 or so T cell genomes, was loaded into each replicate PCR. Purified libraries were quantified with a Qubit 3.0 fluorometer, sized on a Bioanalyzer 2100, and re-quantified with the KAPA Library Quantification kit. Every immunoSEQ 96-well plate was sequenced on a dedicated single-read 150-cycle Illumina NextSeq 550 flow cell. In the source study's methods: The immunoSEQ output contained only junctional sequences without quality scores, so filtering could not match that applied to full-length reads. To assign V/J genes and CDR3, sequences were annotated using PyIR, a Python wrapper for IgBLAST v1.9, with IMGT germline references. Reads with weak V/J assignments (E-value above 1e-6), missing CDR3, stop codons, out-of-frame junctions, or ambiguous translated residues were removed. V3J clonotypes were defined as sequences sharing the same inferred V gene, J gene, and CDR3 amino acid sequence. To compute the percentage overlap between repertoires, the number of shared unique clonotypes was divided by the size of the smaller repertoire. Three approaches were used to assess repertoire richness: RTK rarefaction, the Chao1 estimator, and Recon v2.1 estimates of unobserved clonotypes. OLGA was used to compute generation probabilities for all TCRbeta clonotypes that the gDNA method yielded from a handful of donors. The source is immuneACCESS, and TCRdb retained only in-frame sequences with V and J called. Part of the clones is not carried over; for the studies checked, unresolved V genes explain less than half of this, and the remainder is unexplained. That table supplies the V and J calls and clone size; D and trimming were determined from the DNA. The sample yields hundreds of thousands of clones; roughly 98% were counted once. The leading ten clones occupy 0.3% to 0.35% of the sample.

For the CD8 naive samples, CD45RO-negative cells were positively selected for CCR7, yielding a CD45RA+CCR7+ population from which TemRA cells were excluded. Healthy HIV-negative adults with no recently reported acute infections or vaccinations were included as donors. Only Caucasian adults living in Nashville, Tennessee, USA were represented among the donors. After blood collection by leukapheresis, PBMCs were isolated using Ficoll-Histopaque density gradient centrifugation and then cryopreserved in the vapor phase of liquid nitrogen. Analytical flow cytometry was used to check the purity and quantity of every magnetically sorted T cell population. Genomic DNA was isolated from every sorted fraction and measured by UV absorbance on a Nanodrop 2000c.

The chain is made from TRBV29-1 and TRBJ1-1; TRBD1 fits 12 bases in the junction. The source material was naive CD8+ T cells sorted from blood. According to the study, the label for this sample's cell subset or site signals: CD45RA+CCR7+. This clonotype was sampled from a man aged 30 to 39 in good health. The sequence in DNA is TGCAGCGGCCGGGACAGGGGGCAAGGCACTGAAGCTTTCTTT. It codes for CSGRDRGQGTEAFF.